This TCR beta chain is from a study of response to subunit inactivated influenza vaccine. TCRdb reprocessed the RT-PCR reads with MiXCR, giving one entry per CDR3 protein. Here the sample spans just under 550,000 distinct CDR3 sequences, 20% to 25% being singletons. This clonotype was seen more than once but under ten times. The length of the CDR3 is 11 residues. CDR1 is MNHNS, CDR2 SASEGT, per germline. V lost 2 bases and J 16 bases, leaving 12 bases between the germline ends. Separately, the same data were catalogued under a study of T cells expressing NK-cell markers. That paper states: Libraries used 5'RACE template switching adding universal primer site and UMIs. Seven sequenced donors out of eight were HCMV-seropositive, one seronegative. The leading position in the CD3+CD56-NKG2C+ fraction of a few donors also went to these clonotypes. Clones of NKG2C+ T cells that had expanded were of unclear HCMV specificity.

The clonotype comes from a man in his fifties who received an inactivated influenza vaccine. The rearrangement uses TRBV6-1 and TRBJ2-1; D is unclear. The source material was CD4+ T cells sorted from PBMCs, sampled 12 days after vaccination. As DNA, the CDR3 is TGTGCCAGCAGTGAAAGTCGCCGTGGCTTCTTC. As protein: CASSESRRGFF.